This is a list of T cell receptor beta chains from one sample in a study of cytomegalovirus exposure and HLA in healthy donors. Sequencing used immunoSEQ multiplex PCR; TCRdb keeps in-frame clones, though not all of them. The sample yields about 100,000 clones, approximately 80% seen once. Input material: PBMCs. These receptors originate from a woman under 30 in good health and CMV-seropositive. The CDR3 runs from the conserved cysteine through the conserved F or W. D genes are given only for firm matches.

J gene,V gene,D gene,CDR3 protein
TRBJ2-1,TRBV27,TRBD2,CASSPDHLPSGRRNEQFF
TRBJ2-7,TRBV6-1,TRBD1,CASSRLLTGEQYF
TRBJ2-4,TRBV10-3,-,CAISDPPGLIQYF
TRBJ2-7,TRBV28,TRBD2,CASSAGTSGSRSYEQYF
TRBJ1-1,TRBV11-2,-,CASSLGLWHPNTEAFF
TRBJ2-7,TRBV7-6,TRBD2,CASSFSGALSYEQYF
TRBJ2-6,TRBV7-9,TRBD2,CASRSGTGANVLTF
TRBJ2-3,TRBV15,TRBD2,CATSRGTLAGGTDTQYF
TRBJ2-3,TRBV29-1,TRBD2,CSSSNLAGDTDTQYF
TRBJ2-1,TRBV5-1,TRBD1,CASSVAGTAYNEQFF
TRBJ1-1,TRBV5-1,-,CASSLDSTGTEAFF
TRBJ1-4,TRBV5-4,-,CASSGGDLGEKLFF
TRBJ2-5,TRBV5-8,TRBD1,CASSLDAGQGDQETQYF
TRBJ2-4,TRBV19,-,CASSILRRDVKNIQYF
TRBJ1-1,TRBV5-6,-,CASSFGGNTEAFF
TRBJ1-2,TRBV6-5,-,CATMTGDGYTF